This TCR beta chain was sequenced in a study of T-cell reconstitution after alpha-beta-depleted transplantation in children. Study-level points and caveats: Recipient T cells and thymic progenitors that survived were the source of the high TCRbeta diversity seen at day 60 in some patients. It was newly produced T cells that mostly accounted for T-cell counts and diversity one year after transplant.

This sample's TCRbeta library carried unique molecular identifier barcodes. TCRdb analysed the PCR reads with MiXCR anew, one entry per CDR3 protein. Here the sample spans a few hundred thousand distinct CDR3 sequences, 25% to 30% being singletons. Of note for this clonotype: What it binds is unknown.

V lost 0 bases and J lost 7; bases outside the gene matches: 4. The CDR3 is made up of 14 amino acids. The germline V gene has CDR1 SGHNT and CDR2 YYREEE (reference sequence). The gene calls are TRBV5-4 and TRBJ2-1; 7 bases align to TRBD1. This TCR derives from a boy in the first two years of life with Wiskott-Aldrich syndrome, due to receive a stem cell transplant. The sequences come from PBMCs, collected before TCRalphabeta/CD19-depleted stem cell transplant. The CDR3 sequence is CASSLGIQGNEQFF. The CDR3 nucleotides are TGTGCCAGCAGCTTGGGGATACAGGGGAATGAGCAGTTCTTC.